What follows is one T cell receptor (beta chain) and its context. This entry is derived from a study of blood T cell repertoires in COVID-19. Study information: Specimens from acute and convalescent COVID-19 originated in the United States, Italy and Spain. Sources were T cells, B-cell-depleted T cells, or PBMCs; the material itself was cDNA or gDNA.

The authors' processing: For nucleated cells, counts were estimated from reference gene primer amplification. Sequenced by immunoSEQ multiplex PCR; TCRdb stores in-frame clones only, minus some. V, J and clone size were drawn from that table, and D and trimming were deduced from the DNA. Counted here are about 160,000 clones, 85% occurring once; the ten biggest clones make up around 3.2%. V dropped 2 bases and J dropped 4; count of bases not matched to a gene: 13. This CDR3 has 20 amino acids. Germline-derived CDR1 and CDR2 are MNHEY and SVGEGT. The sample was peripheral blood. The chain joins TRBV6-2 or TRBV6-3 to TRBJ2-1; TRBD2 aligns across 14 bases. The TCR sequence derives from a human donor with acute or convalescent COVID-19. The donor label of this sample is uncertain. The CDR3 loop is CASSYNPGTSGGLRYNEQFF. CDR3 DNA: TGTGCCAGCAGTTACAACCCCGGGACTAGCGGGGGACTTAGATACAATGAGCAGTTCTTC.